The 24 T cell receptor beta chains in this list originate from one sample, sequenced in a study of CD8+CD57+ T cells in acquired aplastic anemia. Patients chosen for sequencing had CD8+CD57+ cells that had expanded, as shown by flow cytometry. Genomic DNA provided the template from which TCR beta VDJ and CDR3 profiles were obtained. TCRdb re-called the reads with MiXCR, one entry per CDR3 protein. Of 250,000 to 300,000 distinct CDR3 sequences in the sample, under 60% were seen once. The source material was sorted CD4+, CD8+, or CD8+CD57+ T cells (not recorded which) from PBMCs. The source is a human donor with aplastic anemia.

Turning to this clonotype: The junction does not match germline at one end; this may be a read error. J is TRBJ1-6 and V is TRBV9; D not resolved. Looked up from germline, CDR1 is SGDLS and CDR2 is YYNGEE. The CDR3 has 11 residues. The CDR3 region has the DNA TGTGCCAGCCGCGTACGCTCACCCCTCCACTTT. Translating gives CASRVRSPLHF.

The genes are TRBV29-1 and TRBJ1-2; a weak D match, TRBD1 (6 bases). Per germline, CDR1 SQVTM and CDR2 ANQGSEA. Trimming removed 8 bases at V and 3 bases at J, with 10 bases between. The CDR3 consists of 11 residues. This CDR3 is CSLGQHYGYTF. CDR3 bases: TGCAGCTTAGGACAGCACTATGGCTACACCTTC.

V gene TRBV7-9 combines with J gene TRBJ1-4; 9 bases map to TRBD1. V lost 5 bases and J lost 4; bases outside the gene matches: 8. The CDR3 sequence is 16 residues long. Germline assignment: CDR1 SEHNR and CDR2 FQNEAQ (reference sequence). The CDR3 DNA reads as TGTGCCAGCAGCACAAACAGGGGGCGAGGTAATGAAAAACTGTTTTTT. Its translation: CASSTNRGRGNEKLFF.

A remark on this clonotype: The junction departs from the called germline gene at one end, perhaps through a read error. V usage is TRBV5-1 and J usage is TRBJ1-5; 9 bases line up with TRBD1. From germline, CDR1 is SGHRS and CDR2 YFSETQ. The CDR3 is made up of 14 amino acids. CDR3 protein: CASNLGQGNQPQHF. The CDR3 region has the DNA TGCGCCAGCAACTTGGGACAGGGAAATCAGCCCCAGCATTTT.

This clonotype was observed many times. The rearrangement links TRBV12-3 or TRBV12-4 to TRBJ2-1; 11 bases agree with TRBD2. The ends lost 6 bases at V and 4 bases at J; junction bases unmatched: 5. There are 15 residues in the CDR3. The CDR3 sequence: CASSRSGGAYNEQFF. The CDR3 DNA follows: TGTGCCAGCAGCCGTAGCGGGGGGGCTTACAATGAGCAGTTCTTC.

This clonotype was seen a few times. The chain couples TRBV7-6 to TRBJ2-2; weak D call: TRBD2 (6 bases). The CDR3 sequence is 16 residues long. CDR1 is SGHVS and CDR2 is FNYEAQ in the germline V gene. The germline V and J ends were trimmed by 0 bases and 4 bases, with 12 bases remaining between them. The CDR3 DNA follows: TGTGCCAGCAGCTTAGCCGAGGGACTGATCACCGGGGAGCTGTTTTTT. This gives the protein CASSLAEGLITGELFF.

This clonotype was recorded only once. This sequence joins TRBV20-1 and TRBJ1-1, with unresolved D. CDR1 and CDR2 from the germline V gene are DFQATT and SNEGSKA (reference sequence). CDR3 size: 12 residues. The CDR3 DNA follows: TGCAGCGATAGTCGGCCGGACACTGAAGCTTTCTTT. Protein product: CSDSRPDTEAFF.

With respect to this clonotype: At one end, the junction sequence differs from germline, possibly due to a read error. The chain links TRBV4-2 to TRBJ1-4; the D is unclear. This CDR3 contains 15 residues. Germline V gene sequence: CDR1 LGHNA, CDR2 YNFKEQ. This CDR3 is CASSQVGSVNEKLLF. In nucleotides, the CDR3 is TGTGCCAGCAGCCAAGTTGGCAGCGTTAATGAAAAACTGTTATTT.

The chain links TRBV20-1 to TRBJ1-2, with 10 bases matching TRBD1. Trimming removed 3 bases from V and 4 bases from J; junction bases left unmatched: 5. Germline lookup yields CDR1 DFQATT and CDR2 SNEGSKA (reference sequence). This CDR3 is 14 amino acids long. The CDR3 DNA sequence: TGCAGTGCTAGGACAGGGGGCGCAACCTATGGCTACACCTTC. This gives the protein CSARTGGATYGYTF.

This clonotype appeared a single time. J is TRBJ2-1 and V is TRBV15; D is perhaps TRBD1 (6 bases). In germline, CDR1 is LNHNV, CDR2 YYDKDF (reference sequence). This CDR3 spans 16 amino acids. Deletions cut 0 bases from V and 0 bases from J, with 9 bases between. CDR3 in DNA: TGTGCCACCAGCAGAGACAGGGGACCCTCCTACAATGAGCAGTTCTTC. Amino acids: CATSRDRGPSYNEQFF.

This sequence joins TRBV7-3 and TRBJ2-1, with TRBD2 identical over 9 bases. Germline trimming cut 5 bases from V and 0 bases from J; bases unmatched to any gene: 14. Germline-derived CDR1 and CDR2 are SGHTA and FQGTGA. The CDR3 length is 19 residues. CDR3 bases: TGTGCCAGCAGCCCAAACCCAGCTAGCGGGATGAGCTCCTACAATGAGCAGTTCTTC. Translated: CASSPNPASGMSSYNEQFF.

V and J are TRBV9 and TRBJ2-2; 8 bases fit TRBD1. Trimming cost V 2 bases and J 6 bases; bases outside gene matches: 9. This CDR3 region has 16 residues. The V gene's germline CDR1 is SGDLS and CDR2 YYNGEE. The CDR3 sequence is CASSVRQGQNSGELFF. The CDR3 DNA reads as TGTGCCAGCAGCGTTCGACAGGGGCAAAACTCCGGGGAGCTGTTTTTT.

The chain is built from TRBV7-8 and TRBJ2-5; 16 bases are shared with TRBD2. Germline lookup yields CDR1 SGHVS and CDR2 FQNEAQ. The CDR3 covers 16 residues. V shed 9 bases, J shed 10 bases, and the junction held 14 bases outside the gene matches. CDR3 in amino acids: CASSPSGLAGGRSQYF. CDR3 nucleotide sequence: TGTGCCAGTAGTCCCTCGGGACTAGCGGGAGGGAGGAGCCAGTACTTC.

The V gene is TRBV29-1, the J gene TRBJ1-2; unclear D gene. Germline CDR1 reads SQVTM; CDR2 reads ANQGSEA. Trimming removed 3 bases at V and 0 bases at J, with 5 bases between. The CDR3 loop spans 12 amino acids. CDR3 sequence: CSVDRANYGYTF. CDR3 nucleotide sequence: TGCAGCGTTGATAGGGCTAACTATGGCTACACCTTC.

As concerns this clonotype: The CDR3 does not end in the conserved phenylalanine or tryptophan, so this is likely a read error. This chain uses TRBV24-1 with TRBJ2-3; TRBD2 is a possible D gene (5 bases). The V end was cut by 4 bases, the J end by 1 base, with 8 bases between. CDR1 and CDR2 (germline): KGHDR, SFDVKD. The CDR3 totals 14 residues. In nucleotides, the CDR3 is TGTGCCACCAGTGACCGGGGAGGCACAGATACGCAGTATATT. This encodes CATSDRGGTDTQYI.

To note about this clonotype: Given a much more abundant clone one base away, this may be a read error. The CDR3 reads CASSPPGAGETQCF. The DNA of the CDR3 is TGTGCCAGCTCACCACCGGGGGCTGGAGAGACCCAGTGCTTC. The chain recombines TRBV18 with TRBJ2-5; TRBD1 is a possible D gene (6 bases). Germline V gives CDR1 KGHSH, CDR2 LQKENI. The CDR3 consists of 14 residues.

The table lists this clonotype with a few counts. The chain is built from TRBV18 and TRBJ2-2, with TRBD2 as a possible D gene (5 bases). V dropped 1 base and J dropped 5 bases, with 11 bases sitting between them. This CDR3 contains 15 residues. CDR1 KGHSH and CDR2 LQKENI come from the germline V gene. CDR3 loop: CASSPQGESTGELFF. CDR3 nucleotides: TGTGCCAGCTCACCACAGGGAGAATCAACCGGGGAGCTGTTTTTT.

This clonotype was recorded at least ten times. This chain uses TRBV20-1 with TRBJ2-1, with 10 nucleotides matching TRBD2. J lost 12 bases, V lost 6 bases, and 11 bases had no gene match. In germline, CDR1 is DFQATT, CDR2 SNEGSKA (reference sequence). The CDR3 spans 13 residues. The chain's CDR3 is CSAQTAGGAGQFF. The CDR3 DNA follows: TGCAGTGCCCAAACAGCGGGAGGGGCCGGGCAGTTCTTC.

The chain links TRBV5-1 to TRBJ2-1; 11 nucleotides line up with TRBD2. V dropped 4 bases and J dropped 2; count of bases not matched to a gene: 11. Germline V CDR1 and CDR2: SGHRS, YFSETQ. The CDR3 has 18 residues. The CDR3, as DNA: TGCGCCAGCAGCCGGAATTCGCCGACTAGCGGGGCCTACAATGAGCAGTTCTTC. Translating it yields CASSRNSPTSGAYNEQFF.

This chain uses TRBV19 with TRBJ1-5, with 8 bases lining up with TRBD1. The V segment lost 3 bases and the J segment 5 bases; nucleotides outside the gene matches: 9. The germline CDR1 and CDR2 sequences are LNHDA and SQIVND (reference sequence). This CDR3 comprises 16 residues. This chain's CDR3 is CASSIIRTGLHQPQHF. As DNA, the CDR3 is TGTGCCAGTAGTATTATTCGGACAGGGCTCCATCAGCCCCAGCATTTT.

In its sample, this clonotype was seen many times. The chain uses TRBV12-3 or TRBV12-4 and TRBJ1-5; TRBD1 matches 10 bases. Trimming at V came to 5 bases and at J to 4 bases, leaving 8 bases not matched to a gene. CDR3 size: 16 residues. The CDR3 sequence is CASSGSRTGGNQPQHF. CDR3 coding DNA: TGTGCCAGCAGTGGGAGCCGGACAGGGGGGAATCAGCCCCAGCATTTT.

The rearrangement links TRBV20-1 to TRBJ1-2; D gene uncertain. The CDR3 length is 14 residues. The germline CDR1 and CDR2 sequences are DFQATT and SNEGSKA (reference sequence). Trimming took off 1 base at V and 4 bases at J, with 13 bases between the two ends. This CDR3 reads CSARGYSGSYGYTF. CDR3 coding DNA: TGCAGTGCTAGAGGTTACAGTGGGAGCTATGGCTACACCTTC.

This clonotype came up a few times. The chain has TRBV20-1 and TRBJ2-5, with TRBD2 as a possible D gene (5 bases). Germline V gene sequence: CDR1 DFQATT, CDR2 SNEGSKA (reference sequence). V was shortened by 2 bases and J by 9 bases, with 13 bases between the two germline ends. This CDR3 comprises 12 residues. CDR3 region: CSARFGRSAQYF. For the CDR3, the DNA is TGCAGTGCTAGATTTGGGAGATCGGCCCAGTACTTC.

DNA for the CDR3: TGTGCCAGCAGTTACTTGGGACAGTCAGGAACCTACAATGAGCAGTTCTTC. Its protein product is CASSYLGQSGTYNEQFF. The chain employs TRBV6-5 and TRBJ2-1; 7 nucleotides align to TRBD1. The V gene end was trimmed by 1 base and the J gene end by 2 bases; junction bases not matched to a gene: 8. The CDR3 loop spans 17 amino acids. Germline CDR1 and CDR2: MNHEY and SVGAGI.